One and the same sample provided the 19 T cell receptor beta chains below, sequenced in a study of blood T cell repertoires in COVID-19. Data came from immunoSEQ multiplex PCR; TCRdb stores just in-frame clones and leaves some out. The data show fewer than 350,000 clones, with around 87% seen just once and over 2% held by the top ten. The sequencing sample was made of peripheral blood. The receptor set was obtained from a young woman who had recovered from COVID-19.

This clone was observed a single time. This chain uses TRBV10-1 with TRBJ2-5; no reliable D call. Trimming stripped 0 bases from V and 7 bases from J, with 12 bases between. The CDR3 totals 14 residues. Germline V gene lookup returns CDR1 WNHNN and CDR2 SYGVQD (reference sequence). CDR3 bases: TGCGCCAGCAGTGAGTCTGGCACCTTTGGGACCCAGTACTTC. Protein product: CASSESGTFGTQYF.

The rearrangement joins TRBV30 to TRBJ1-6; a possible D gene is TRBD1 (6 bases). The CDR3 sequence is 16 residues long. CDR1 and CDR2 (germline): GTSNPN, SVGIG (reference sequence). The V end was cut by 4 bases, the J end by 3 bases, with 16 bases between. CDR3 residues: CAWTTLGGHYNSPLHF. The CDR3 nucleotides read TGTGCCTGGACCACCCTTGGGGGACACTATAATTCACCCCTCCACTTT.

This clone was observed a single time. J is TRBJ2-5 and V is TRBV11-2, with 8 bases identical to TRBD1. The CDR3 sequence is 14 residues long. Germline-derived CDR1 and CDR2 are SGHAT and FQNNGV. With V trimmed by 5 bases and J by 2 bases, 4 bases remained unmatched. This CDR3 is CASSPGQGQETQYF. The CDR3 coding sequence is TGTGCCAGCAGCCCCGGACAGGGACAAGAGACCCAGTACTTC.

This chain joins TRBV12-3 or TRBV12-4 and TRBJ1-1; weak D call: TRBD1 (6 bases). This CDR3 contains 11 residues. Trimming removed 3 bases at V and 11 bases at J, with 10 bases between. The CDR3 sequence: CASSFQGHAFF. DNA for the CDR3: TGTGCCAGCAGTTTTCAGGGACACGCTTTCTTT.

CDR3 in DNA: TGTGCCAGTAAGAAGCCTTCTGGGGCCAACGTCCTGACTTTC. As protein: CASKKPSGANVLTF. J is TRBJ2-6 and V is TRBV19, with unresolved D. Trimming removed 7 bases at V and 1 base at J, with 8 bases between. From germline, CDR1 is LNHDA and CDR2 SQIVND (reference sequence). The CDR3 length is 14 residues. The full variable domain, its missing parts supplied by reference TRBV19 and TRBJ2-6, is DGGITQSPKYLFRKEGQNVTLSCEQNLNHDAMYWYRQDPGQGLRLIYYSQIVNDFQKGDIAEGYSVSREKKESFPLTVTSAQKNPTAFYLCASKKPSGANVLTFGAGSRLTVL.

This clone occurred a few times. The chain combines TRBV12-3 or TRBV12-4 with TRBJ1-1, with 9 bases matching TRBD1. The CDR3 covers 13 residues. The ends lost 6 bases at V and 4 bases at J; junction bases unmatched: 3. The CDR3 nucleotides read TGTGCCAGCAGATCGACAGGGGGCACTGAAGCTTTCTTT. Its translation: CASRSTGGTEAFF.

CDR3 DNA: TGCAGCGTTCGTGGGGACTCGGGTCGAAATGAGCAGTTCTTC. Amino acids: CSVRGDSGRNEQFF. The V and J genes are TRBV29-1 and TRBJ2-1, with D perhaps matching TRBD2 (6 bases). From germline, CDR1 is SQVTM and CDR2 ANQGSEA. V shed 5 bases and J shed 7 bases, with 18 bases lying between them. CDR3 length equals 14 residues.

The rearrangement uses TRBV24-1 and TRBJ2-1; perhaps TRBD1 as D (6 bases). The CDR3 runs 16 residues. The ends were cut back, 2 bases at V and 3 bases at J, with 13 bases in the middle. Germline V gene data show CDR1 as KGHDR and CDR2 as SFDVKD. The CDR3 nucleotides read TGTGCCACCAGTGATTCCACCAGGGGAGACTACAATGAGCAGTTCTTC. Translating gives CATSDSTRGDYNEQFF.

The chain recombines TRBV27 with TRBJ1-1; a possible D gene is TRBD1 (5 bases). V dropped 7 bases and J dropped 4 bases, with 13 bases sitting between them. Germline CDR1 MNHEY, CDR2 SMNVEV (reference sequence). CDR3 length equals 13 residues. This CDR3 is CASIWGVRTEAFF. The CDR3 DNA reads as TGTGCCAGCATCTGGGGGGTACGCACTGAAGCTTTCTTT.

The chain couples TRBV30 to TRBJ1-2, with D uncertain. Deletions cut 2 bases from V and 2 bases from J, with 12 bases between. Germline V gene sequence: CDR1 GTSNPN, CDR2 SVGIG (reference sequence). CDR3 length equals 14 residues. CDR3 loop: CAWSFGGSNYGYTF. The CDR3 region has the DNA TGTGCCTGGAGTTTCGGAGGGTCGAACTATGGCTACACCTTC.

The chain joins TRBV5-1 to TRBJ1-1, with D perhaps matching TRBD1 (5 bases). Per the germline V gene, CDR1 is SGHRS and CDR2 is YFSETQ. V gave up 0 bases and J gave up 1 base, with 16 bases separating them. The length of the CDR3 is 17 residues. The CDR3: CASSLAGQGGGNTEAFF. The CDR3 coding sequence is TGCGCCAGCAGCTTGGCCGGCCAGGGCGGTGGGAACACTGAAGCTTTCTTT. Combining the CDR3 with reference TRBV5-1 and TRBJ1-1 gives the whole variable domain KAGVTQTPRYLIKTRGQQVTLSCSPISGHRSVSWYQQTPGQGLQFLFEYFSETQRNKGNFPGRFSGRQFSNSRSEMNVSTLELGDSALYLCASSLAGQGGGNTEAFFGQGTRLTVV.

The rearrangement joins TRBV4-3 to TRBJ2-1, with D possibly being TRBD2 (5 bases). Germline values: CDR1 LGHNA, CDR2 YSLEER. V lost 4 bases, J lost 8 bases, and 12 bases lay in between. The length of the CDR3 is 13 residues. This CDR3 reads CASSPDYGDEQFF. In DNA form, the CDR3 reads TGCGCCAGCAGCCCTGACTATGGGGATGAGCAGTTCTTC.

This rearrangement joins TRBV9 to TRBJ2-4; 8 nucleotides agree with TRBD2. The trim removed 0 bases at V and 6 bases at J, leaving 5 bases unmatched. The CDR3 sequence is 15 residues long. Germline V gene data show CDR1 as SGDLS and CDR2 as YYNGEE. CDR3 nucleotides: TGTGCCAGCAGCGTAGGCGGGGGGCAGTTAAACATTCAGTACTTC. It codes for CASSVGGGQLNIQYF.

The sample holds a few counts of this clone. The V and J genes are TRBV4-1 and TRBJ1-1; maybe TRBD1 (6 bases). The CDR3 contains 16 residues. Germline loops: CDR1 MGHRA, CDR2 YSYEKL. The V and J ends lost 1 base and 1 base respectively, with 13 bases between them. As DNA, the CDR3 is TGCGCCAGCAGCCAAGCTCCCACGGGACAGAACACTGAAGCTTTCTTT. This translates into CASSQAPTGQNTEAFF.

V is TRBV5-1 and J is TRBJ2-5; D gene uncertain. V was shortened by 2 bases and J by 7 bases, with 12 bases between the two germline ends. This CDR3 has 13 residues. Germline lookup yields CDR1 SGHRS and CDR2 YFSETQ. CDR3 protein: CASSLTAVGTQYF. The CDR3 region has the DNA TGCGCCAGCAGCTTAACTGCGGTCGGGACCCAGTACTTC.

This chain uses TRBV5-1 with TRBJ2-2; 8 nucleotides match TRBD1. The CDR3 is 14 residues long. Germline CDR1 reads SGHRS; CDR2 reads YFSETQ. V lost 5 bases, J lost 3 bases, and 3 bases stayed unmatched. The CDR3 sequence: CASRQDRDTGELFF. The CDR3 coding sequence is TGCGCCAGCAGGCAGGACAGGGACACCGGGGAGCTGTTTTTT.

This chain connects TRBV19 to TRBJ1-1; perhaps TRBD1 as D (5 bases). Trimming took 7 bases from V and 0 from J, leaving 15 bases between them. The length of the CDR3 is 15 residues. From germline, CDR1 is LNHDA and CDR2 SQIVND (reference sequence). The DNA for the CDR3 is TGTGCCAGTACAATGGGGTTGGGGCTGAACACTGAAGCTTTCTTT. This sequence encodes CASTMGLGLNTEAFF.

CDR3 in amino acids: CASSQDGSGYEQYF. The CDR3, as DNA: TGCGCCAGCAGCCAAGACGGTAGCGGCTACGAGCAGTACTTC. The chain couples TRBV4-3 to TRBJ2-7; possibly TRBD2 for D (6 bases). CDR3 size: 14 residues. Germline V CDR1 and CDR2: LGHNA, YSLEER. V was cut by 0 bases and J by 3 bases, with 9 bases left in between.

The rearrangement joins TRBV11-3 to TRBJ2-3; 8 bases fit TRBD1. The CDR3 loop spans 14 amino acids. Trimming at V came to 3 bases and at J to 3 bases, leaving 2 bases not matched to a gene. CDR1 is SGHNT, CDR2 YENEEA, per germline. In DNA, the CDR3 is TGTGCCAGCAGCTTGAGACAGGGGACAGATACGCAGTATTTT. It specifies CASSLRQGTDTQYF.